A single sample is the source of the 32 T cell receptor beta chains below, sequenced in a study of shared clonotypes between healthy human individuals. The method was immunoSEQ multiplex PCR; TCRdb's version includes in-frame clones alone and lacks a portion of them. The data contain a few million clones, approximately 95% of them singletons. The specimen was naive CD4+ T cells from PBMCs. Indicated subset: CD45RA+ positively selected. The source is a young man in good health. Some clones in this sample may be carry-over from other donors' samples.

Worth noting for this clone: An end of the junction does not agree with germline; a read error may underlie this. Other DNA sequences within the sample encode an identical CDR3. The V call is TRBV29-1, the J call TRBJ1-1; TRBD1 matches 9 bases. CDR3 length: 14 amino acids. Germline V gives CDR1 SQVTM, CDR2 ANQGSEA. The CDR3 coding sequence is TGCAGCGCAGTCCCGGGACAGGGTTTCACTGAGGCTTTCTTT. It yields the protein CSAVPGQGFTEAFF.

This clone was seen only a few times. This chain joins TRBV27 and TRBJ1-1; D not resolved. V lost 7 bases, J lost 4 bases, and 13 bases lay in between. Germline loops: CDR1 MNHEY, CDR2 SMNVEV (reference sequence). The CDR3 is made up of 13 amino acids. CDR3 nucleotide sequence: TGTGCCAGCACCCAACTAGGGAGCACTGAAGCTTTCTTT. Amino acids: CASTQLGSTEAFF.

This chain uses TRBV19 with TRBJ2-1; D possibly matches TRBD1 or TRBD2 (5 bases each). The CDR3 totals 13 residues. The germline gives CDR1 LNHDA, CDR2 SQIVND (reference sequence). The chain's CDR3 is CATAELSYNEQFF. CDR3 nucleotides: TGTGCGACAGCGGAGCTTTCCTACAATGAGCAGTTCTTC.

This chain links TRBV28 with TRBJ2-1, with 9 bases aligning to TRBD2. The CDR3 has 18 amino acids. With 8 bases clipped from V and 9 bases from J, the junction kept 23 bases outside the gene matches. Germline V gene sequence: CDR1 MDHEN, CDR2 SYDVKM. The CDR3 region is CASEISGGRAPGFGEQFF. CDR3 DNA sequence: TGTGCCAGCGAAATCAGCGGCGGGAGGGCCCCAGGGTTCGGTGAGCAGTTCTTC.

The rearrangement links TRBV5-1 to TRBJ1-3; 7 bases fit TRBD1. The CDR3 contains 16 residues. The junction had 7 bases not matched to a gene; V was cut back by 0 bases and J by 4 bases. Germline V gives CDR1 SGHRS, CDR2 YFSETQ. The CDR3 loop is CASSLGWTGNGNTIYF. CDR3 nucleotides: TGCGCCAGCAGCTTGGGGTGGACAGGTAACGGAAACACCATATATTTT.

The chain has TRBV6-1 and TRBJ2-2; no reliable D call. The CDR3 is 15 amino acids. Germline V lookup: CDR1 MNHNS, CDR2 SASEGT. V was pared by 6 bases and J by 1 base, with 12 bases between. The CDR3 is CASRRRYKNTGELFF. In DNA, the CDR3 is TGTGCCAGCAGGCGACGGTATAAGAACACCGGGGAGCTGTTTTTT.

This sequence joins TRBV5-1 and TRBJ2-5, with TRBD2 identical over 10 bases. Per germline, CDR1 SGHRS and CDR2 YFSETQ. The CDR3 extends over 17 amino acids. V dropped 4 bases and J dropped 2; count of bases not matched to a gene: 11. In DNA form, the CDR3 reads TGCGCCAGCAGCCAAGGACCAGCGGGAGGGCTACAAGAGACCCAGTACTTC. Translating gives CASSQGPAGGLQETQYF.

The V gene is TRBV7-6, the J gene TRBJ1-1, with D possibly being TRBD1 (6 bases). Germline V gene data show CDR1 as SGHVS and CDR2 as FNYEAQ. Trimming removed 5 bases at V and 0 bases at J, with 16 bases between. The CDR3 loop spans 16 amino acids. The CDR3 nucleotides are TGTGCCAGCAGCGCCCGACAGGCCGGTTTGAACACTGAAGCTTTCTTT. This codes for CASSARQAGLNTEAFF.

On this clone: The same CDR3 also results from other DNA sequences found in this sample. V usage is TRBV5-1 and J usage is TRBJ2-7, with D possibly matching TRBD2 (5 bases). Germline CDR1 reads SGHRS; CDR2 reads YFSETQ. V gave up 2 bases and J gave up 3 bases, with 9 bases separating them. The CDR3 is 13 amino acids. In DNA form, the CDR3 reads TGCGCCAGCAGCTTAGAGGGCTACTACGAGCAGTACTTC. Translating it yields CASSLEGYYEQYF.

This chain connects TRBV18 to TRBJ2-1; D is unresolved. V shed 3 bases and J shed 4 bases, with 10 bases lying between them. CDR1 is KGHSH and CDR2 is LQKENI in the germline V gene. The CDR3 is 14 amino acids. For the CDR3, the DNA is TGTGCCAGCTCACCTGAAACGCGTTACAATGAGCAGTTCTTC. It is translated as CASSPETRYNEQFF.

The chain links TRBV9 to TRBJ2-7; no firm D call. The CDR3 loop spans 13 amino acids. Trimming shortened V by 2 bases and J by 6 bases, and 12 bases separated the two germline ends. Germline CDR1 is SGDLS and CDR2 is YYNGEE. CDR3 bases: TGTGCCAGCAGCGTCAGCCAGCTCGGCGAGCAGTACTTC. This sequence encodes CASSVSQLGEQYF.

A single count supports this clone. The chain joins TRBV6-1 to TRBJ2-5; D might be TRBD2 (6 bases). Trimming left V 2 bases short and J 3 bases short, with 19 bases between. Germline V gene data show CDR1 as MNHNS and CDR2 as SASEGT. The CDR3 is 17 amino acids. The DNA of the CDR3 is TGTGCCAGCAGTGAATATTGGGGAGGCTCGAGAAAAGAGACCCAGTACTTC. This gives the protein CASSEYWGGSRKETQYF.

Notes on this clone: The same CDR3 can be traced to other DNA sequences in this sample. The chain has TRBV19 and TRBJ1-1, with D possibly being TRBD1 (6 bases). Germline V lookup: CDR1 LNHDA, CDR2 SQIVND (reference sequence). This CDR3 is built from 13 residues. Trimming took off 6 bases at V and 1 base at J, with 9 bases between the two ends. CDR3 DNA sequence: TGTGCCAGTAGCAGGGGATGGAACACTGAAGCTTTCTTT. Its protein product is CASSRGWNTEAFF.

This clone was detected a few times. The chain joins TRBV28 to TRBJ2-7; D gene uncertain. CDR1 is MDHEN, CDR2 SYDVKM, per germline. The length of the CDR3 is 13 residues. The V end lost 2 bases, the J end lost 3 bases, and 8 bases lay between the germline ends. CDR3 sequence reads: CASSLHIYYEQYF. The CDR3 DNA is TGTGCCAGCAGTTTACACATCTACTACGAGCAGTACTTC.

This rearrangement joins TRBV28 to TRBJ2-7; TRBD1 matches at 11 bases. Losses at the gene ends were 6 bases for V and 2 bases for J; bases not matched to a gene: 6. This CDR3 is built from 15 residues. The germline CDR1 and CDR2 sequences are MDHEN and SYDVKM. The CDR3 sequence is CASRGQGAPAYEQYF. The CDR3 DNA is TGTGCCAGCAGAGGACAGGGGGCCCCGGCCTACGAGCAGTACTTC.

This chain links TRBV4-1 with TRBJ2-1, with D unclear. V gave up 0 bases and J gave up 3 bases, with 12 bases separating them. The CDR3 runs to 16 residues. Per germline, CDR1 MGHRA and CDR2 YSYEKL. CDR3 residues: CASSQDWPTRYNEQFF. DNA of the CDR3: TGCGCCAGCAGCCAAGATTGGCCCACGCGCTACAATGAGCAGTTCTTC.

V is TRBV7-3 and J is TRBJ2-2, with D perhaps TRBD1 or TRBD2 (5 bases each). CDR1 is SGHTA, CDR2 FQGTGA, per germline. With 5 bases removed from V and 6 bases from J, the gap between germline ends came to 19 bases. This CDR3 has 16 residues. The CDR3 coding sequence is TGTGCCAGCAGCGAGTCCGGGACCATAGCGCCCGGGGAGCTGTTTTTT. It specifies CASSESGTIAPGELFF.

The chain couples TRBV18 to TRBJ1-1; D not resolved. The V end was cut by 6 bases, the J end by 0 bases, with 8 bases between. The germline V gene encodes CDR1 KGHSH and CDR2 LQKENI. The CDR3 length is 13 residues. The CDR3 reads CASSRLVNTEAFF. The CDR3 DNA reads as TGTGCCAGCTCCAGACTGGTGAACACTGAAGCTTTCTTT.

The chain combines TRBV11-2 with TRBJ2-2; 8 bases are a match to TRBD2. Germline CDR1 reads SGHAT; CDR2 reads FQNNGV. The CDR3 sequence is 17 residues long. J lost 6 bases, V lost 6 bases, and 15 bases had no gene match. The CDR3 region is CASRPITGGARAGELFF. The CDR3 region has the DNA TGTGCCAGCAGACCCATAACGGGGGGGGCGCGGGCCGGGGAGCTGTTTTTT.

The rearrangement links TRBV5-4 to TRBJ2-1; D is possibly TRBD1 (5 bases). The germline V gene encodes CDR1 SGHNT and CDR2 YYREEE (reference sequence). Trimming removed 4 bases from V and 7 bases from J, with 18 bases in between. The CDR3 has 15 residues. The CDR3 coding sequence is TGTGCCAGCAGCCAGGGCCTCACACCTGGGAATGAGCAGTTCTTC. This translates into CASSQGLTPGNEQFF. The entire variable domain, with the rest obtained from reference TRBV5-4 and TRBJ2-1, is as follows: ETGVTQSPTHLIKTRGQQVTLRCSSQSGHNTVSWYQQALGQGPQFIFQYYREEENGRGNFPPRFSGLQFPNYSSELNVNALELDDSALYLCASSQGLTPGNEQFFGPGTRLTVL.

The CDR3 coding sequence is TGTGCCAGCAGCTTAGAATCAGGGGCCGCTCAGCCCCAGCATTTT. Its protein product is CASSLESGAAQPQHF. The chain is built from TRBV11-2 and TRBJ1-5, with D possibly being TRBD1 (6 bases). CDR1 is SGHAT and CDR2 is FQNNGV in the germline V gene. V lost 0 bases and J lost 6, with 12 bases in between. This CDR3 contains 15 residues.

V and J are TRBV6-6 and TRBJ2-7; D may be TRBD1 or TRBD2 (7 bases each). The CDR3 contains 15 residues. Trimming removed 6 bases from V and 3 bases from J, with 18 bases in between. Germline lookup yields CDR1 MNHNY and CDR2 SVGAGI (reference sequence). This CDR3 is CASRSSGAGGYEQYF. The DNA for the CDR3 is TGTGCCAGCAGATCCAGCGGGGCAGGGGGCTACGAGCAGTACTTC.

The chain combines TRBV7-9 with TRBJ1-1; no definite D call. In germline, CDR1 is SEHNR, CDR2 FQNEAQ (reference sequence). The CDR3 length is 15 residues. Trimming pared 2 bases from V and 5 bases from J, leaving 15 bases between. CDR3 DNA sequence: TGTGCCAGCAGCTTATACACGGCGGGATGGACTGAAGCTTTCTTT. Protein: CASSLYTAGWTEAFF.

This clone was observed once. CDR3 sequence reads: CASSRGLNYGYTF. CDR3 DNA: TGTGCCAGCAGCCGGGGACTTAACTATGGCTACACCTTC. The chain links TRBV6-6 to TRBJ1-2; D may be TRBD1 (5 bases). Trimming stripped 6 bases from V and 1 base from J, with 9 bases between. CDR1 is MNHNY, CDR2 SVGAGI, per germline (reference sequence). CDR3 length: 13 residues.

The genes are TRBV6-5 and TRBJ1-2; 7 nucleotides align to TRBD1. CDR1 and CDR2 from the germline V gene are MNHEY and SVGAGI. V shed 7 bases, J shed 5 bases, and the junction held 7 bases outside the gene matches. This CDR3 is 13 amino acids long. The CDR3 reads CASTPTGRYGYTF. The DNA of the CDR3 is TGTGCCAGCACCCCGACAGGGCGGTATGGCTACACCTTC.

V and J are TRBV28 and TRBJ1-5; D unclear. Germline CDR1 MDHEN, CDR2 SYDVKM. The V gene lost 3 bases and the J gene lost 6 bases, with 9 bases spanning the gap. The CDR3 covers 13 residues. CDR3 in amino acids: CASSFSGSQPQHF. The DNA for the CDR3 is TGTGCCAGCAGTTTTTCGGGCAGTCAGCCCCAGCATTTT.

The rearrangement joins TRBV5-1 to TRBJ2-3, with no clear D. This CDR3 comprises 13 residues. V dropped 0 bases and J dropped 6 bases, with 8 bases sitting between them. Germline V gene data show CDR1 as SGHRS and CDR2 as YFSETQ. The CDR3 protein is CASSLGTWDTQYF. The CDR3 DNA is TGCGCCAGCAGCTTGGGGACGTGGGATACGCAGTATTTT.

This chain links TRBV4-1 with TRBJ2-6; 8 bases are shared with TRBD2. This CDR3 has 16 residues. Germline V lookup: CDR1 MGHRA, CDR2 YSYEKL. Trimming at V came to 8 bases and at J to 5 bases, leaving 11 bases not matched to a gene. In DNA form, the CDR3 reads TGCGCCAGCGCGGGCCGGCGGGGGGTAAGGGCCAACGTCCTGACTTTC. Protein product: CASAGRRGVRANVLTF.

This clone was observed a single time. This sequence joins TRBV28 and TRBJ2-7, with D tentatively TRBD1 or TRBD2 (6 bases each). Germline loops: CDR1 MDHEN, CDR2 SYDVKM. The CDR3 is 14 residues long. V lost 7 bases, J lost 6 bases, and 19 bases lay in between. The CDR3 nucleotides read TGTGCCAGCACCCGGAGGGGGATCGTGGGCGAGCAGTACTTC. It codes for CASTRRGIVGEQYF.

The chain uses TRBV29-1 and TRBJ1-1; D unclear. Germline V gene data show CDR1 as SQVTM and CDR2 as ANQGSEA. Trimming shortened V by 3 bases and J by 1 base, and 6 bases separated the two germline ends. This CDR3 is 12 amino acids long. The CDR3 reads CSVDDSNTEAFF. DNA for the CDR3: TGCAGCGTTGACGATTCGAACACTGAAGCTTTCTTT.

The chain couples TRBV15 to TRBJ2-7, with 10 nucleotides matching TRBD2. Per the germline V gene, CDR1 is LNHNV and CDR2 is YYDKDF (reference sequence). The trim removed 2 bases at V and 9 bases at J, leaving 13 bases unmatched. This CDR3 has 16 amino acids. The CDR3 here is CATSRWIEREGLRQYF. Written as DNA, the CDR3 is TGTGCCACCAGCAGATGGATCGAGCGGGAGGGGCTGCGGCAGTACTTC.

The chain links TRBV7-2 to TRBJ1-2, with 7 nucleotides matching TRBD1. This CDR3 contains 17 residues. V gave up 4 bases and J gave up 7 bases; unmatched junction bases: 18. CDR1 and CDR2 (germline): SGHTA, FQGNSA. In nucleotides, the CDR3 is TGTGCCAGCAGCTGGAACATCGGACAGGCCCAGATGGTTGGCTACACCTTC. It encodes CASSWNIGQAQMVGYTF.